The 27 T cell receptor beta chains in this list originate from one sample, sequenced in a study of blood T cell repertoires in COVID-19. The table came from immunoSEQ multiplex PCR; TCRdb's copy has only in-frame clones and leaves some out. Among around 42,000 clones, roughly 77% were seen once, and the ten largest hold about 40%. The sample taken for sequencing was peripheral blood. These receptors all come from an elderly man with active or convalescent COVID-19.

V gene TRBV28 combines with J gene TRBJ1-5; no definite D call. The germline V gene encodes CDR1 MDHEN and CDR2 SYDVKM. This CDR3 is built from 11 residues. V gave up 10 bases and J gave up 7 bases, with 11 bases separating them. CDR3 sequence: CATRGGQPQHF. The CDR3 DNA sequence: TGTGCCACAAGAGGTGGCCAGCCCCAGCATTTT.

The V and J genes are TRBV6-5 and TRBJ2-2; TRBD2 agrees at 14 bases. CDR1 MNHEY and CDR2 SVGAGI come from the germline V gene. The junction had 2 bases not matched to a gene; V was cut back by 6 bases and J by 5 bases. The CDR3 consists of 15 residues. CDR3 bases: TGTGCCAGCAGGGGACTAGCGGGGGTGACCGGGGAGCTGTTTTTT. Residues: CASRGLAGVTGELFF.

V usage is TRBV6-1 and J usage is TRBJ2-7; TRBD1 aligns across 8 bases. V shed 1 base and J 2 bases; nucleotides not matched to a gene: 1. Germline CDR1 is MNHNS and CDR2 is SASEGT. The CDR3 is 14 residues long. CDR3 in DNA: TGTGCCAGCAGTGAAGGGACAGGGCCCTACGAGCAGTACTTC. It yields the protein CASSEGTGPYEQYF.

CDR3 DNA: TGTGCCAGCTTTTCCAGCGGGACATCAGAAGAGACCCAGTACTTC. It encodes CASFSSGTSEETQYF. The chain joins TRBV28 to TRBJ2-5, with TRBD2 as a possible D gene (7 bases). This CDR3 has 15 residues. V gave up 8 bases and J gave up 3 bases, with 19 bases separating them. Germline V gene data show CDR1 as MDHEN and CDR2 as SYDVKM.

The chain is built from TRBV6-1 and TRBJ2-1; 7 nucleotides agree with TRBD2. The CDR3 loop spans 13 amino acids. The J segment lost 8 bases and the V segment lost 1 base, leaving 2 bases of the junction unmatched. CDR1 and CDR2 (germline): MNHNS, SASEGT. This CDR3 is CASSEDRGDEQFF. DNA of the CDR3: TGTGCCAGCAGTGAAGATCGGGGGGATGAGCAGTTCTTC.

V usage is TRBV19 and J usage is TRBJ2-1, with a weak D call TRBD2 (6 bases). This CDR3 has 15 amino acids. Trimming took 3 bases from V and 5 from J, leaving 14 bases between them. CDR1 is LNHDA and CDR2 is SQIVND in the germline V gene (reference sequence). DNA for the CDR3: TGTGCCAGTAGTATTGCTGACGGAGGGCACAATGAGCAGTTCTTC. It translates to CASSIADGGHNEQFF.

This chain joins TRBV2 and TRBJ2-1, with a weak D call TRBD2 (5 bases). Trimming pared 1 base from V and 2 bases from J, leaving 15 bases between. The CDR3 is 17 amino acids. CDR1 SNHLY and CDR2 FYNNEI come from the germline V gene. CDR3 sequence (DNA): TGTGCCAGCAGTGAAGTCGAGTCGCGGGCTACCTACAATGAGCAGTTCTTC. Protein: CASSEVESRATYNEQFF.

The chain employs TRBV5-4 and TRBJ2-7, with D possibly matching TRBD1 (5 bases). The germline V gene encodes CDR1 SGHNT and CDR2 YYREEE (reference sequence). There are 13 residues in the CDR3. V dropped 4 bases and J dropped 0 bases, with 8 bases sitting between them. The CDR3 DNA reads TGTGCCAGCAGCCCAGGGTACTCCTACGAGCAGTACTTC. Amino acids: CASSPGYSYEQYF.

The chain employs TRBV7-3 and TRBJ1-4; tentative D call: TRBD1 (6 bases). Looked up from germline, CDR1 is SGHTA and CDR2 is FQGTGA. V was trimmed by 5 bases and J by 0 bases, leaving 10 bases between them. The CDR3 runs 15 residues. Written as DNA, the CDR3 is TGTGCCAGCAGCAAGACAGGCACAACTAATGAAAAACTGTTTTTT. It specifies CASSKTGTTNEKLFF.

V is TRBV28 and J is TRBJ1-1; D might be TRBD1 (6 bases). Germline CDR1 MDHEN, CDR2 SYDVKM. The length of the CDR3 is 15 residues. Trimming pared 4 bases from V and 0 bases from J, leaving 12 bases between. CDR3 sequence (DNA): TGTGCCAGCAGTTCCTCGACAGGCATGAACACTGAAGCTTTCTTT. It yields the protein CASSSSTGMNTEAFF. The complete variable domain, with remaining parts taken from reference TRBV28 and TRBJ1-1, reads DVKVTQSSRYLVKRTGEKVFLECVQDMDHENMFWYRQDPGLGLRLIYFSYDVKMKEKGDIPEGYSVSREKKERFSLILESASTNQTSMYLCASSSSTGMNTEAFFGQGTRLTVV.

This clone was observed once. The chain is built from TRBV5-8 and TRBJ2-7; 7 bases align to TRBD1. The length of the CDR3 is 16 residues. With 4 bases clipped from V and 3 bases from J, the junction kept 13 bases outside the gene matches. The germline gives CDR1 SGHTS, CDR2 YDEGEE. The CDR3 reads CASSVQGVGGYYEQYF. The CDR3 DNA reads TGTGCCAGCAGCGTCCAGGGGGTAGGGGGTTACTACGAGCAGTACTTC.

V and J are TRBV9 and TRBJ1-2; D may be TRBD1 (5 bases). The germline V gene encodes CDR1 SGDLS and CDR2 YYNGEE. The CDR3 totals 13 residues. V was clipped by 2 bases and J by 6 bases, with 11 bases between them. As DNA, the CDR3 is TGTGCCAGCAGCGTGGTAGGGGTCGATGGCTACACCTTC. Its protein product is CASSVVGVDGYTF.

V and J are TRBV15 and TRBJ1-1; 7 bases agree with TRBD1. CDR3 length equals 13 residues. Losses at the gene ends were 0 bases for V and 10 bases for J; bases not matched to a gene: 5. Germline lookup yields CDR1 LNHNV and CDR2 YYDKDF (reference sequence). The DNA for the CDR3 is TGTGCCACCAGCAGAGACCTACAGGGGATAGCTTTCTTT. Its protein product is CATSRDLQGIAFF.

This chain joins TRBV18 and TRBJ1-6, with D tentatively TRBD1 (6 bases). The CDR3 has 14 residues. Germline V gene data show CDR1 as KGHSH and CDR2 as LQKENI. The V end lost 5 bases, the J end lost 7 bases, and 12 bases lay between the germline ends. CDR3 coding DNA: TGTGCCAGCTCATCACAGGGAGACAATTCACCCCTCCACTTT. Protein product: CASSSQGDNSPLHF.

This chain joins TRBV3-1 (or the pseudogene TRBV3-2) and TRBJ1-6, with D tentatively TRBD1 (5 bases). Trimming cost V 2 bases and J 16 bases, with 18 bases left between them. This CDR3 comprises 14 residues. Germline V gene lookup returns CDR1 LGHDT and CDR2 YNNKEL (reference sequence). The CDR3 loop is CASSQKTGAKRLHF. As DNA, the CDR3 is TGTGCCAGCAGCCAAAAAACAGGAGCTAAAAGACTCCACTTT.

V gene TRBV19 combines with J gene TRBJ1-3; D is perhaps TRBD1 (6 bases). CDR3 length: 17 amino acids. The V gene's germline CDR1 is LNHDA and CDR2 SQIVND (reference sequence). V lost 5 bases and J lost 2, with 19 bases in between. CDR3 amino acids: CASSLGRGQTTGNTIYF. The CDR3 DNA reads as TGTGCCAGTAGTCTTGGCAGGGGACAAACGACTGGAAACACCATATATTTT.

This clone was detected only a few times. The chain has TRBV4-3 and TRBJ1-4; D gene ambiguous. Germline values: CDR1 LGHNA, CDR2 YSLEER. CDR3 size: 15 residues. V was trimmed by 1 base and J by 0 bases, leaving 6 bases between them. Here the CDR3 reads CASSQVSATNEKLFF. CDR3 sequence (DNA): TGCGCCAGCAGCCAAGTGTCTGCAACTAATGAAAAACTGTTTTTT.

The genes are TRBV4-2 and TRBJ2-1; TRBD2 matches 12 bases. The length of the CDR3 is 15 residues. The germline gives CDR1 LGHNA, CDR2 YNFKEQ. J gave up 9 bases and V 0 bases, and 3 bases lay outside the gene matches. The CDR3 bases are TGTGCCAGCAGCCAAGAGCTAGCGGGAGGGTCTGAGCAGTTCTTC. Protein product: CASSQELAGGSEQFF.

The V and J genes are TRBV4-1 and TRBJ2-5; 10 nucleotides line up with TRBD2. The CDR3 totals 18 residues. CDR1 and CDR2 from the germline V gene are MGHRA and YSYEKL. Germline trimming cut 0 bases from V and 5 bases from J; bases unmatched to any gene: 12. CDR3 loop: CASSQDVRTSGRGETQYF. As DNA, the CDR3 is TGCGCCAGCAGCCAAGATGTTAGGACTAGCGGTAGAGGGGAGACCCAGTACTTC.

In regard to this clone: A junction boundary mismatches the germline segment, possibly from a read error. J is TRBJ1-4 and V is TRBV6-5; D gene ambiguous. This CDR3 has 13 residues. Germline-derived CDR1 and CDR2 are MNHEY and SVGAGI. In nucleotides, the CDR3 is TGTGCCAGCAGTTACTCGACGGCGGTGGAAAATGTTTTT. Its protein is CASSYSTAVENVF.

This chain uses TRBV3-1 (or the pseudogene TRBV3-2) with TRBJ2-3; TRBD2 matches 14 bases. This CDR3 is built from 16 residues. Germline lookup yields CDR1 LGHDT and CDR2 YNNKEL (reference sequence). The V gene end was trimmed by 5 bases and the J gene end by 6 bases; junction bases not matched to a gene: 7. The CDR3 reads CASSSRLAGGWDTQYF. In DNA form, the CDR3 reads TGTGCCAGCAGCAGCCGACTAGCGGGAGGGTGGGATACGCAGTATTTT.

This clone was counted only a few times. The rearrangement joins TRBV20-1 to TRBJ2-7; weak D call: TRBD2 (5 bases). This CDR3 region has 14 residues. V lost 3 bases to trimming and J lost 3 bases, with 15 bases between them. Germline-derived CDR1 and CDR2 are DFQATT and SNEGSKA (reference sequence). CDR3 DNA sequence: TGCAGTGCTAGTGAGTTACCGGGAAGCTACGAGCAGTACTTC. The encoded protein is CSASELPGSYEQYF.

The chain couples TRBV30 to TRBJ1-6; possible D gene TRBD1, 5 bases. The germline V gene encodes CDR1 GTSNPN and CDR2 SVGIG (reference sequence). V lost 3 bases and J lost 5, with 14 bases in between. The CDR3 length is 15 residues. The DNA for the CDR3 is TGTGCCTGGAGGGCCTCGGGAGGGGATAATTCACCCCTCCACTTT. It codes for CAWRASGGDNSPLHF.

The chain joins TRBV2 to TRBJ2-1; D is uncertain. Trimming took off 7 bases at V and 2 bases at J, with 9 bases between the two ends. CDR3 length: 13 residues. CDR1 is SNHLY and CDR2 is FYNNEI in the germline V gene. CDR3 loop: CASKPETYNEQFF. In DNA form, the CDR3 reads TGTGCCAGCAAACCAGAAACCTACAATGAGCAGTTCTTC.

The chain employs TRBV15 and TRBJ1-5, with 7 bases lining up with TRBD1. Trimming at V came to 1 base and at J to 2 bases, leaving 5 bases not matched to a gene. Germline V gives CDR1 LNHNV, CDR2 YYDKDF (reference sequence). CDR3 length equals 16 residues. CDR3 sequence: CATSRVRDRGNQPQHF. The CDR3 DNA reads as TGTGCCACCAGCAGAGTACGAGACAGGGGCAATCAGCCCCAGCATTTT.

The CDR3 DNA reads as TGCGCCAGCAGCCGAATAGGGGAAGAAACTGAAGCTTTCTTT. Amino acids: CASSRIGEETEAFF. The V gene is TRBV4-3, the J gene TRBJ1-1, with D possibly matching TRBD1 (5 bases). Germline loops: CDR1 LGHNA, CDR2 YSLEER. The CDR3 loop spans 14 amino acids. Trimming pared 4 bases from V and 5 bases from J, leaving 14 bases between.

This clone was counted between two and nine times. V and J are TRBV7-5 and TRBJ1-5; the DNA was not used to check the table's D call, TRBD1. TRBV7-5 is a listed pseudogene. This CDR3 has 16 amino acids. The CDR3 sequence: CARSPQGTGRNQPQHF. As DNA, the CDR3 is TGTGCCAGAAGCCCGCAAGGGACAGGCCGCAATCAGCCCCAGCATTTT.